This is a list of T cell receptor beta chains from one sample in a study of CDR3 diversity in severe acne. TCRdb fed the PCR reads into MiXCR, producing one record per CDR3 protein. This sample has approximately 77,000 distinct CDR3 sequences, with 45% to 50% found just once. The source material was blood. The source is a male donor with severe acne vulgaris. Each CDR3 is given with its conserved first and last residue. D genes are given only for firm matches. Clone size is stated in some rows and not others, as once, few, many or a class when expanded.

CDR3aa: CASSWASTDTQYF
CDR3nt: TGTGCCAGCAGCTGGGCAAGCACAGATACGCAGTATTTT
j_gene: TRBJ2-3
abundance: many
d_gene: -
v_gene: TRBV5-8

CDR3aa: CASSIGRVGADTQYF
CDR3nt: TGTGCCAGTAGTATAGGGAGGGTTGGGGCAGATACGCAGTATTTT
j_gene: TRBJ2-3
abundance: medium-sized
d_gene: -
v_gene: TRBV19

CDR3aa: CSVGGRGGRTEAFF
CDR3nt: TGCAGCGTTGGGGGGAGAGGGGGACGCACTGAAGCTTTCTTT
j_gene: TRBJ1-1
abundance: once
d_gene: -
v_gene: TRBV20-1

CDR3aa: CASSLTPVGGTTTGQYF
CDR3nt: TGTGCCAGCAGCTTGACGCCAGTCGGTGGGACTACCACCGGGCAGTACTTC
j_gene: TRBJ2-7
abundance: -
d_gene: TRBD2
v_gene: TRBV7-3

CDR3aa: CASSSGSGHEQFF
CDR3nt: TGTGCCAGCAGCTCGGGCTCGGGCCATGAGCAGTTCTTC
j_gene: TRBJ2-1
abundance: -
d_gene: -
v_gene: TRBV11-2

CDR3aa: CATSRIELTEAFF
CDR3nt: TGTGCCACCAGCAGGATAGAGCTCACTGAAGCTTTCTTT
j_gene: TRBJ1-1
abundance: many
d_gene: -
v_gene: TRBV15

CDR3aa: CSATGLAGLSDTQYF
CDR3nt: TGCAGTGCAACCGGACTAGCGGGATTATCAGATACGCAGTATTTT
j_gene: TRBJ2-3
abundance: many
d_gene: TRBD2
v_gene: TRBV20-1

CDR3aa: CSALEGAEAFF
CDR3nt: TGCAGTGCTCTGGAGGGAGCTGAAGCTTTCTTT
j_gene: TRBJ1-1
abundance: -
d_gene: -
v_gene: TRBV20-1

CDR3aa: CASSPDRAYEQYF
CDR3nt: TGTGCCAGCAGTCCGGACAGGGCTTACGAGCAGTACTTC
j_gene: TRBJ2-7
abundance: many
d_gene: TRBD1
v_gene: TRBV7-3

CDR3aa: CSGGGLAGNEQFF
CDR3nt: TGCAGCGGGGGTGGACTAGCCGGCAATGAGCAGTTCTTC
j_gene: TRBJ2-1
abundance: many
d_gene: TRBD2
v_gene: TRBV29-1

CDR3aa: CASSRGAPTASQETQYF
CDR3nt: TGTGCCAGCAGCCGAGGGGCTCCGACAGCTAGCCAAGAGACCCAGTACTTC
j_gene: TRBJ2-5
abundance: few
d_gene: -
v_gene: TRBV5-5

CDR3aa: CASSQEQVSTDTQYF
CDR3nt: TGCGCCAGCAGCCAAGAACAGGTTTCCACAGATACGCAGTATTTT
j_gene: TRBJ2-3
abundance: -
d_gene: -
v_gene: TRBV4-3

CDR3aa: CDGARCFNGYTF
CDR3nt: TGTGATGGGGCGCGATGTTTCAATGGCTACACCTTC
j_gene: TRBJ1-2
abundance: -
d_gene: -
v_gene: TRBV27

CDR3aa: CASVQGLAAYEQYF
CDR3nt: TGTGCCAGCGTTCAAGGACTAGCGGCGTACGAGCAGTACTTC
j_gene: TRBJ2-7
abundance: -
d_gene: TRBD2
v_gene: TRBV10-3

CDR3aa: CASRTSGWADEQFF
CDR3nt: TGTGCCAGCAGAACTAGCGGGTGGGCCGATGAGCAGTTCTTC
j_gene: TRBJ2-1
abundance: -
d_gene: TRBD2
v_gene: TRBV6-5

CDR3aa: CASAPYSSGANVLTF
CDR3nt: TGTGCCAGCGCCCCTTATAGCTCTGGGGCCAACGTCCTGACTTTC
j_gene: TRBJ2-6
abundance: -
d_gene: -
v_gene: TRBV6-5

CDR3aa: CASSYYAGEGLNTEALF
CDR3nt: TGTGCCAGCAGTTACTACGCTGGGGAGGGATTGAACACTGAAGCTCTCTTT
j_gene: TRBJ1-1
abundance: -
d_gene: -
v_gene: TRBV6-6

CDR3aa: CSASSLPNNEQFF
CDR3nt: TGCAGTGCCAGCAGCTTGCCCAACAATGAGCAGTTCTTC
j_gene: TRBJ2-1
abundance: once
d_gene: -
v_gene: TRBV20-1

CDR3aa: CASSSLETQYF
CDR3nt: TGTGCCAGCAGCTCCCTGGAGACCCAGTACTTC
j_gene: TRBJ2-5
abundance: -
d_gene: -
v_gene: TRBV7-2

CDR3aa: CASSLDLLVDKAFF
CDR3nt: TGTGCCAGCAGCTTAGATTTGCTGGTCGATAAAGCTTTCTTT
j_gene: TRBJ1-1
abundance: -
d_gene: -
v_gene: TRBV11-2

CDR3aa: CASKKDGFSYEQYF
CDR3nt: TGTGCCAGCAAGAAGGACGGTTTCTCCTACGAGCAGTACTTC
j_gene: TRBJ2-7
abundance: -
d_gene: -
v_gene: TRBV10-3

CDR3aa: CASSYSSGWHTEAFF
CDR3nt: TGTGCCAGCAGTTACTCGTCTGGGTGGCACACTGAAGCTTTCTTT
j_gene: TRBJ1-1
abundance: many
d_gene: -
v_gene: TRBV6-5

CDR3aa: CASSRGETQYF
CDR3nt: TGTGCCAGCAGTAGAGGGGAGACCCAGTACTTC
j_gene: TRBJ2-5
abundance: -
d_gene: -
v_gene: TRBV5-6

CDR3aa: CASSEDNAGGETQYF
CDR3nt: TGTGCCAGCAGTGAGGACAATGCGGGGGGGGAGACCCAGTACTTC
j_gene: TRBJ2-5
abundance: few
d_gene: TRBD2
v_gene: TRBV2

CDR3aa: CASSLGDLTYEQYF
CDR3nt: TGTGCCAGTAGTCTGGGGGACCTGACCTACGAGCAGTACTTC
j_gene: TRBJ2-7
abundance: many
d_gene: -
v_gene: TRBV19

CDR3aa: CASSIRGGRNSPLHF
CDR3nt: TGTGCCAGTAGTATCAGAGGGGGCCGTAATTCACCCCTCCACTTT
j_gene: TRBJ1-6
abundance: -
d_gene: TRBD1
v_gene: TRBV19

CDR3aa: CATSGPSSYGYTF
CDR3nt: TGTGCCACCAGTGGGCCCAGCAGCTATGGCTACACCTTC
j_gene: TRBJ1-2
abundance: once
d_gene: -
v_gene: TRBV24-1

CDR3aa: CASSLVGNNEKLFF
CDR3nt: TGCGCCAGCAGCTTGGTAGGAAATAATGAAAAACTGTTTTTT
j_gene: TRBJ1-4
abundance: many
d_gene: -
v_gene: TRBV5-1